Listed here are 21 T cell receptor beta chains from one sample, sequenced in a study of OX40 agonist ivuxolimab in advanced cancers. This table comes from immunoSEQ multiplex PCR, and its TCRdb copy is limited to in-frame clones, with some not included. There are roughly 93,000 clones in the sample; less than 95% occur only once, and 1.6% lies in the top ten. The source was CD4+ or CD8+ T cells sorted from blood, collected in a trial of the OX40 agonist ivuxolimab. The receptor source for this set is an adult with an advanced solid tumor such as melanoma, head and neck, liver or kidney cancer.

The rearrangement links TRBV7-9 to TRBJ2-5; the D gene could be TRBD1 or TRBD2 (5 bases each). The V end was cut by 1 base, the J end by 7 bases, with 10 bases between. The CDR3 length is 13 residues. Per germline, CDR1 SEHNR and CDR2 FQNEAQ (reference sequence). The CDR3, as DNA: TGTGCCAGCAGCTTAGATTGGGACGGGACCCAGTACTTC. This gives the protein CASSLDWDGTQYF.

The chain uses TRBV5-1 and TRBJ1-1; D might be TRBD1 (6 bases). V was clipped by 3 bases and J by 5 bases, with 17 bases between them. Germline lookup yields CDR1 SGHRS and CDR2 YFSETQ. This CDR3 is built from 15 residues. The CDR3 is CASSSGAAAGTEAFF. The CDR3 DNA reads TGCGCCAGCAGCTCGGGGGCAGCCGCTGGAACTGAAGCTTTCTTT.

V and J are TRBV19 and TRBJ2-1; TRBD2 is a possible D gene (6 bases). Trimming removed 0 bases at V and 5 bases at J, with 17 bases between. Germline lookup yields CDR1 LNHDA and CDR2 SQIVND (reference sequence). The CDR3 is made up of 17 amino acids. CDR3 DNA: TGTGCCAGTAGTATAGATCAGAGGGGACTGAGTAACAATGAGCAGTTCTTC. It codes for CASSIDQRGLSNNEQFF.

The V gene is TRBV28, the J gene TRBJ2-7; D ambiguous. Germline assignment: CDR1 MDHEN and CDR2 SYDVKM. This CDR3 is built from 14 residues. The V end was cut by 1 base, the J end by 2 bases, with 9 bases between. This CDR3 reads CASSLLGFAYEQYF. CDR3 bases: TGTGCCAGCAGTTTATTAGGGTTTGCCTACGAGCAGTACTTC. Full variable domain (remainder filled in from reference TRBV28 and TRBJ2-7): DVKVTQSSRYLVKRTGEKVFLECVQDMDHENMFWYRQDPGLGLRLIYFSYDVKMKEKGDIPEGYSVSREKKERFSLILESASTNQTSMYLCASSLLGFAYEQYFGPGTRLTVT.

This clone was observed a handful of times. V and J are TRBV6-6 and TRBJ1-2, with TRBD1 matching 7 bases. Per germline, CDR1 MNHNY and CDR2 SVGAGI (reference sequence). This CDR3 is 16 amino acids long. J gave up 7 bases and V 0 bases, and 11 bases lay outside the gene matches. The CDR3 DNA reads TGTGCCAGCAGTTACTCGCTATTAAAGGGGGCAGGTGGCTACACCTTC. The encoded protein is CASSYSLLKGAGGYTF.

The chain has TRBV10-2 and TRBJ2-3; 8 nucleotides match TRBD2. V shed 6 bases and J 6 bases; nucleotides not matched to a gene: 2. Germline-derived CDR1 and CDR2 are WSHSY and SAAADI. The CDR3 length is 12 residues. In DNA form, the CDR3 reads TGCGCCAGCAGGAGACTAGCGGATACGCAGTATTTT. Its protein is CASRRLADTQYF.

This rearrangement joins TRBV19 to TRBJ2-1; 11 positions agree with TRBD2. V shed 5 bases, J shed 9 bases, and the junction held 9 bases outside the gene matches. Germline CDR1 is LNHDA and CDR2 is SQIVND (reference sequence). CDR3 length: 15 amino acids. The CDR3 protein is CASSGGTSGRGEQFF. The CDR3 DNA reads TGTGCCAGTAGTGGGGGAACTAGCGGGAGAGGTGAGCAGTTCTTC.

Regarding this clone: Other DNA sequences in this specimen translate into the identical CDR3. The V and J genes are TRBV7-2 and TRBJ1-1; D call uncertain. Trimming removed 1 base from V and 0 bases from J, with 6 bases in between. The germline CDR1 and CDR2 sequences are SGHTA and FQGNSA. This CDR3 has 14 amino acids. CDR3 DNA: TGTGCCAGCAGCTTAGGTCAGTTGAACACTGAAGCTTTCTTT. This encodes CASSLGQLNTEAFF. The complete variable domain, with remaining parts taken from reference TRBV7-2 and TRBJ1-1, reads GAGVSQSPSNKVTEKGKDVELRCDPISGHTALYWYRQSLGQGLEFLIYFQGNSAPDKSGLPSDRFSAERTGGSVSTLTIQRTQQEDSAVYLCASSLGQLNTEAFFGQGTRLTVV.

This clone appeared a few times. The rearrangement joins TRBV7-9 to TRBJ1-1; D gene ambiguous. Trimming pared 1 base from V and 6 bases from J, leaving 6 bases between. Per germline, CDR1 SEHNR and CDR2 FQNEAQ (reference sequence). The CDR3 extends over 12 amino acids. The CDR3 coding sequence is TGTGCCAGCAGCTTAGATCTTGCTGAAGCTTTCTTT. This codes for CASSLDLAEAFF.

The rearrangement links TRBV30 to TRBJ1-5; TRBD1 might be the D (6 bases). With 2 bases removed from V and 9 bases from J, the gap between germline ends came to 14 bases. CDR1 is GTSNPN, CDR2 SVGIG, per germline (reference sequence). The CDR3 contains 13 residues. The DNA for the CDR3 is TGTGCCTGGAGTTTAGGGGGGAACTGGCCCCAGCATTTT. This translates into CAWSLGGNWPQHF.

The chain has TRBV11-1 and TRBJ2-5; D possibly corresponds to TRBD2 (6 bases). The CDR3 runs to 15 residues. Germline-derived CDR1 and CDR2 are SGHAT and FQDESV (reference sequence). The germline V and J ends were trimmed by 6 bases and 0 bases, with 14 bases remaining between them. CDR3 nucleotides: TGTGCCAGCAGTCTGGGCGGGGCCAACCAAGAGACCCAGTACTTC. Protein sequence: CASSLGGANQETQYF.

This clone showed up just once. The genes are TRBV7-6 and TRBJ2-3, with 7 bases matching TRBD1. The CDR3 is made up of 17 amino acids. Germline lookup yields CDR1 SGHVS and CDR2 FNYEAQ. Losses at the gene ends were 4 bases for V and 6 bases for J; bases not matched to a gene: 16. DNA for the CDR3: TGTGCCAGCAGCTCGAGGCCCAGGGGGACGTTTTGGGATACGCAGTATTTT. It is translated as CASSSRPRGTFWDTQYF.

This chain links TRBV19 with TRBJ2-7; 11 nucleotides align to TRBD2. J gave up 1 base and V 5 bases, and 7 bases lay outside the gene matches. The germline gives CDR1 LNHDA, CDR2 SQIVND (reference sequence). The CDR3 is 16 residues long. The CDR3 here is CASSATSGRGSYEQYF. Written as DNA, the CDR3 is TGTGCCAGTAGTGCTACTAGCGGGAGAGGTTCCTACGAGCAGTACTTC.

This sequence joins TRBV29-1 and TRBJ2-1; a weak D match, TRBD2 (6 bases). V was pared by 3 bases and J by 5 bases, with 14 bases between. The V gene's germline CDR1 is SQVTM and CDR2 ANQGSEA. This CDR3 region has 14 residues. The CDR3 DNA reads TGCAGCGTTGATCGGGGGTCAATCCACAATGAGCAGTTCTTC. It is translated as CSVDRGSIHNEQFF.

This clone was recorded a few times. The genes are TRBV10-1 and TRBJ2-7, with 7 bases aligning to TRBD2. The CDR3 runs 13 residues. CDR1 is WNHNN, CDR2 SYGVQD, per germline (reference sequence). V lost 2 bases, J lost 5 bases, and 3 bases stayed unmatched. CDR3 region: CASSERLADEQYF. CDR3 bases: TGCGCCAGCAGTGAGCGACTAGCTGACGAGCAGTACTTC.

This clone was found a few times. The chain is built from TRBV11-2 and TRBJ1-1; D gene unclear. The CDR3 is 14 amino acids. CDR1 is SGHAT and CDR2 is FQNNGV in the germline V gene. Trimming pared 5 bases from V and 0 bases from J, leaving 10 bases between. CDR3: CASSQQIMNTEAFF. The CDR3 DNA is TGTGCCAGCAGCCAACAGATCATGAACACTGAAGCTTTCTTT.

The chain links TRBV30 to TRBJ2-3, with D uncertain. Trimming cost V 4 bases and J 2 bases, with 10 bases left between them. The CDR3 extends over 13 amino acids. From germline, CDR1 is GTSNPN and CDR2 SVGIG (reference sequence). The CDR3 sequence: CAWTHGLTDTQYF. In DNA, the CDR3 is TGTGCCTGGACCCACGGTCTCACAGATACGCAGTATTTT.

The V gene is TRBV4-1, the J gene TRBJ1-3; D uncertain. Trimming removed 0 bases at V and 0 bases at J, with 9 bases between. The germline CDR1 and CDR2 sequences are MGHRA and YSYEKL. This CDR3 has 16 residues. The CDR3 loop reads CASSQDSVISGNTIYF. DNA for the CDR3: TGCGCCAGCAGCCAAGATTCAGTTATCTCTGGAAACACCATATATTTT.

V is TRBV9 and J is TRBJ2-7; D is unresolved. The CDR3 loop spans 12 amino acids. Deletions cut 5 bases from V and 3 bases from J, with 9 bases between. From germline, CDR1 is SGDLS and CDR2 YYNGEE. For the CDR3, the DNA is TGTGCCAGCAGTCGCCCAGGCTACGAGCAGTACTTC. The encoded protein is CASSRPGYEQYF.

This clone has only one observation. The rearrangement links TRBV7-2 to TRBJ1-6; D gene unclear. The CDR3 has 13 residues. Germline loops: CDR1 SGHTA, CDR2 FQGNSA. Trimming cost V 5 bases and J 8 bases, with 10 bases left between them. The CDR3 nucleotides are TGTGCCAGCAGCGCCGACGGCCATTCACCCCTCCACTTT. It codes for CASSADGHSPLHF.

V gene TRBV2 combines with J gene TRBJ1-1; tentative D call: TRBD1 (5 bases). Germline CDR1 SNHLY, CDR2 FYNNEI. Trimming shortened V by 5 bases and J by 1 base, and 8 bases separated the two germline ends. CDR3 length: 13 amino acids. CDR3 loop: CASSRGGNTEAFF. For the CDR3, the DNA is TGTGCCAGCAGTCGGGGGGGGAACACTGAAGCTTTCTTT.